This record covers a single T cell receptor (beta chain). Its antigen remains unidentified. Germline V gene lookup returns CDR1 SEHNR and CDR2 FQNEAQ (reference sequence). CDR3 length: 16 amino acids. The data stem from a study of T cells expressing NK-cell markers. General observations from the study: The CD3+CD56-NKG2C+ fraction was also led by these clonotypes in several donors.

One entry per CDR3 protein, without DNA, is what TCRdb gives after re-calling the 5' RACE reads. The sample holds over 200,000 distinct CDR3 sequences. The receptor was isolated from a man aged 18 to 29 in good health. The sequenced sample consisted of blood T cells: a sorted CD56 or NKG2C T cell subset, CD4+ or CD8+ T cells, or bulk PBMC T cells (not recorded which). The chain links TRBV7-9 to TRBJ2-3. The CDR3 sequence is CASSPNGLRSTDTQYF.